The 32 T cell receptor beta chains in this list originate from one sample, sequenced in a study of T-cell reconstitution after alpha-beta-depleted transplantation in children. Preparation of the TCRbeta library used unique molecular identifiers. Using its own MiXCR run on the PCR reads, TCRdb lists one record per CDR3 protein. Among 250,000 to 300,000 distinct CDR3 sequences, about a tenth were seen once, and the ten largest hold around 10%. The sequencing used PBMCs from the stem cell graft donor, collected from the stem cell graft. The receptors here all came from a human donor who donated a stem cell graft to a child with SCID.

The chain links TRBV15 to TRBJ2-7; D may be TRBD1 (5 bases). The CDR3 length is 15 residues. Trimming took off 0 bases at V and 1 base at J, with 10 bases between the two ends. CDR1 is LNHNV and CDR2 is YYDKDF in the germline V gene (reference sequence). CDR3 sequence (DNA): TGTGCCACCAGCAGAGATTACGACAGATCCTACGAGCAGTACTTC. It is translated as CATSRDYDRSYEQYF.

This clonotype turned up a few times. The chain links TRBV7-9 to TRBJ1-4; 9 bases align to TRBD1. Looked up from germline, CDR1 is SEHNR and CDR2 is FQNEAQ (reference sequence). The CDR3 has 14 residues. Trimming at V came to 5 bases and at J to 7 bases, leaving 5 bases not matched to a gene. CDR3 in DNA: TGTGCCAGCAGCAACCGGGACAGGGTTGAAAAACTGTTTTTT. Translated: CASSNRDRVEKLFF.

This clonotype was observed many times. The rearrangement joins TRBV10-3 to TRBJ1-3, with no clear D. The CDR3 extends over 12 amino acids. Germline CDR1 reads ENHRY; CDR2 reads SYGVKD. V lost 7 bases and J lost 4, with 8 bases in between. The CDR3 is CAIKPQGNTIYF. DNA of the CDR3: TGTGCCATCAAGCCCCAGGGAAACACCATATATTTT.

This clonotype was counted a few times. The chain combines TRBV9 with TRBJ2-3; the match to TRBD1 covers 12 bases. The trim removed 4 bases at V and 3 bases at J, leaving 6 bases unmatched. This CDR3 is 16 amino acids long. CDR1 and CDR2 from the germline V gene are SGDLS and YYNGEE. CDR3 nucleotides: TGTGCCAGCAGCCCTCGGGACAGGGGGCAGACAGATACGCAGTATTTT. Residues: CASSPRDRGQTDTQYF.

The chain joins TRBV12-3 or TRBV12-4 to TRBJ2-1; D gene ambiguous. V shed 7 bases and J shed 4 bases, with 8 bases lying between them. The CDR3 is made up of 12 amino acids. CDR3 amino acids: CASNTEYNEQFF. Here the CDR3 DNA reads TGTGCCAGCAATACAGAATACAATGAGCAGTTCTTC.

This clonotype has a count of ten or more. The chain couples TRBV7-9 to TRBJ2-7; D gene ambiguous. CDR1 and CDR2 (germline): SEHNR, FQNEAQ (reference sequence). Trimming stripped 2 bases from V and 2 bases from J, with 7 bases between. The length of the CDR3 is 13 residues. The CDR3 region has the DNA TGTGCCAGCAGCTTAACCGGGCCCTACGAGCAGTACTTC. Protein product: CASSLTGPYEQYF.

This clonotype was detected only a few times. The limits of the CDR3 on the DNA are not certain, so only TCRdb's listed CDR3 is given. The V and J genes are TRBV19 and TRBJ2-3; the D call of TRBD2 is as the table states it, not checked on the DNA. Termini included, the CDR3 measures 15 amino acids. CDR1 is LNHDA, CDR2 SQIVND, per germline (reference sequence). CDR3 residues: CASTSGSLSTDTQYF.

The chain joins TRBV7-8 to TRBJ1-1, with D possibly TRBD1 on 6 matching bases. With 1 base removed from V and 6 bases from J, the gap between germline ends came to 12 bases. Germline V gene lookup returns CDR1 SGHVS and CDR2 FQNEAQ. This CDR3 comprises 14 residues. CDR3 loop: CASSLGTVTAEAFF. Written as DNA, the CDR3 is TGTGCCAGCAGCTTAGGGACAGTTACTGCTGAAGCTTTCTTT. Full variable domain (missing parts from reference TRBV7-8 and TRBJ1-1): GAGVSQSPRYKVAKRGQDVALRCDPISGHVSLFWYQQALGQGPEFLTYFQNEAQLDKSGLPSDRFFAERPEGSVSTLKIQRTQQEDSAVYLCASSLGTVTAEAFFGQGTRLTVV.

In nucleotides, the CDR3 is TGTGCCAGCAGTTTAAGGGACAGGGGCGCTGAAGCTTTCTTT. It translates to CASSLRDRGAEAFF. The chain combines TRBV12-3 or TRBV12-4 with TRBJ1-1; 10 nucleotides match TRBD1. V trimming: 2 bases; J trimming: 6 bases; junction bases outside the gene matches: 3. This CDR3 region has 14 residues.

In its sample, this clonotype was seen a few times. The V call is TRBV12-3 or TRBV12-4, the J call TRBJ1-1; no definite D call. V lost 3 bases and J 1 base, leaving 12 bases between the germline ends. The CDR3 has 15 residues. In DNA form, the CDR3 reads TGTGCCAGCAGTTTGGGTTCGGGAGAGAACACTGAAGCTTTCTTT. It is translated as CASSLGSGENTEAFF.

This clonotype occurred a few times. This CDR3 is CSASDSTNYGYTF. Here the CDR3 DNA reads TGCAGCGCGTCGGACAGTACTAACTATGGCTACACCTTC. The V call is TRBV29-1, the J call TRBJ1-2; weak D call: TRBD1 (6 bases). The germline V gene encodes CDR1 SQVTM and CDR2 ANQGSEA. CDR3 length: 13 amino acids. V lost 7 bases, J lost 0 bases, and 12 bases lay in between.

This clonotype came up a few times. The chain uses TRBV20-1 and TRBJ2-5; D ambiguous. V gave up 0 bases and J gave up 2 bases, with 7 bases separating them. The germline V gene encodes CDR1 DFQATT and CDR2 SNEGSKA (reference sequence). The CDR3 is 13 residues long. The CDR3 DNA reads as TGCAGTGCTAGAGATGCCAATCAAGAGACCCAGTACTTC. Translating it yields CSARDANQETQYF.

This clonotype has a count of ten or more. This chain links TRBV12-3 or TRBV12-4 with TRBJ2-2; D is uncertain. The CDR3 runs to 13 residues. Trimming removed 8 bases at V and 0 bases at J, with 7 bases between. CDR3 residues: CASSTTNTGELFF. The CDR3 DNA is TGTGCCAGCTCGACCACGAACACCGGGGAGCTGTTTTTT.

The table lists this clonotype with many counts. The rearrangement joins TRBV12-3 or TRBV12-4 to TRBJ1-3; TRBD1 matches 8 bases. V lost 7 bases to trimming and J lost 3 bases; unmatched junction nucleotides: 5. The CDR3 runs 14 residues. The CDR3 DNA reads TGTGCCAGCACTCGGACAGGGATTGGAAACACCATATATTTT. Protein product: CASTRTGIGNTIYF.

This clonotype was counted between two and nine times. CDR3 sequence: CATSQVLRDTDEQYF. CDR3 DNA: TGTGCCACCAGCCAAGTCCTCCGGGATACTGACGAGCAGTACTTC. V gene TRBV15 combines with J gene TRBJ2-7; TRBD2 is a possible D gene (5 bases). The germline V gene has CDR1 LNHNV and CDR2 YYDKDF (reference sequence). The CDR3 is 15 residues long. The V end lost 5 bases, the J end lost 5 bases, and 19 bases lay between the germline ends. The variable domain in full, with the rest retrieved from reference TRBV15 and TRBJ2-7, is DAMVIQNPRYQVTQFGKPVTLSCSQTLNHNVMYWYQQKSSQAPKLLFHYYDKDFNNEADTPDNFQSRRPNTSFCFLDIRSPGLGDTAMYLCATSQVLRDTDEQYFGPGTRLTVT.

V and J are TRBV2 and TRBJ2-7; D is perhaps TRBD1 or TRBD2 (5 bases each). V was trimmed by 2 bases and J by 0 bases, leaving 11 bases between them. The CDR3 runs 15 residues. Germline assignment: CDR1 SNHLY and CDR2 FYNNEI. The CDR3 DNA reads as TGTGCCAGCAGTGAACTGGCAGGGAGCTCCTACGAGCAGTACTTC. Protein: CASSELAGSSYEQYF.

CDR3 in amino acids: CSAQGKLNSPLHF. In DNA form, the CDR3 reads TGCAGTGCCCAGGGGAAGCTTAATTCACCCCTCCACTTT. The gene calls are TRBV20-1 and TRBJ1-6, with a tentative D call TRBD1 (6 bases). Germline CDR1 and CDR2: DFQATT and SNEGSKA (reference sequence). The CDR3 totals 13 residues. Trimming took 6 bases from V and 6 from J, leaving 12 bases between them.

This clonotype has more than one count but fewer than ten. V usage is TRBV5-1 and J usage is TRBJ2-3; D unclear. V lost 4 bases and J 3 bases, leaving 9 bases between the germline ends. Germline loops: CDR1 SGHRS, CDR2 YFSETQ. There are 13 residues in the CDR3. The CDR3 bases are TGCGCCAGCAGCCCTTTAGCAACAGATACGCAGTATTTT. Translated, it gives CASSPLATDTQYF.

This clonotype was counted at least ten times. The chain couples TRBV20-1 to TRBJ2-1; tentatively, D is TRBD1 (6 bases). CDR1 is DFQATT, CDR2 SNEGSKA, per germline (reference sequence). This CDR3 has 13 amino acids. V gave up 3 bases and J gave up 9 bases, with 15 bases separating them. The CDR3 protein is CSASTGTSGEQFF. The CDR3 DNA sequence: TGCAGTGCTAGTACAGGGACCTCCGGTGAGCAGTTCTTC.

This clonotype was observed a few times. The chain is built from TRBV29-1 and TRBJ2-5, with TRBD1 matching over 7 bases. Germline trimming cut 4 bases from V and 5 bases from J; bases unmatched to any gene: 10. The CDR3 length is 14 residues. Germline CDR1 and CDR2: SQVTM and ANQGSEA. The chain's CDR3 is CSVGAGQVLETQYF. The CDR3 nucleotides read TGCAGCGTTGGAGCTGGACAGGTCTTGGAGACCCAGTACTTC.

This clonotype was seen only a few times. In DNA form, the CDR3 reads TGTGCCAGCCTGGGGCCAAAGTACCAAGAGACCCAGTACTTC. It translates to CASLGPKYQETQYF. J is TRBJ2-5 and V is TRBV7-9, with D perhaps TRBD1 (5 bases). This CDR3 has 14 amino acids. From germline, CDR1 is SEHNR and CDR2 FQNEAQ (reference sequence). V gave up 8 bases and J gave up 0 bases, with 13 bases separating them.

This clonotype was detected many times. This chain joins TRBV14 and TRBJ2-1, with 16 bases fitting TRBD2. The CDR3 contains 15 residues. Germline CDR1 reads SGHDN; CDR2 reads FVKESK. The V and J ends lost 8 bases and 6 bases, in that order; junction bases with no gene match: 4. CDR3 residues: CASGTSGGAGNEQFF. The DNA for the CDR3 is TGTGCCAGCGGGACTAGCGGGGGGGCCGGCAATGAGCAGTTCTTC.

This clonotype was counted between two and nine times. CDR3 nucleotide sequence: TGCAGTGCCATACTTCCGGGACAGGGGTACGAGCAGTACTTC. Residues: CSAILPGQGYEQYF. V gene TRBV20-1 combines with J gene TRBJ2-7; 10 positions agree with TRBD1. CDR3 length: 14 amino acids. Unmatched junction bases numbered 9, after V lost 6 bases and J lost 4 bases. Looked up from germline, CDR1 is DFQATT and CDR2 is SNEGSKA (reference sequence).

This chain connects TRBV7-2 to TRBJ2-3, with 10 bases matching TRBD2. The length of the CDR3 is 15 residues. The germline V gene has CDR1 SGHTA and CDR2 FQGNSA. V was clipped by 6 bases and J by 6 bases; unmatched bases: 9. The CDR3 is CASRRTSGVADTQYF. The CDR3 bases are TGTGCCAGCAGGAGGACTAGCGGCGTGGCCGATACGCAGTATTTT.

This chain uses TRBV6-5 with TRBJ2-7; 7 bases are a match to TRBD1. The CDR3 has 14 residues. Per the germline V gene, CDR1 is MNHEY and CDR2 is SVGAGI. V lost 7 bases to trimming and J lost 3 bases; unmatched junction nucleotides: 9. CDR3 region: CASIRGLSLYEQYF. In DNA form, the CDR3 reads TGTGCCAGCATTAGGGGGCTATCCCTCTACGAGCAGTACTTC.

The table lists this clonotype with many counts. This chain connects TRBV2 to TRBJ2-7; D is unresolved. There are 12 residues in the CDR3. Germline assignment: CDR1 SNHLY and CDR2 FYNNEI. Trimming left V 4 bases short and J 7 bases short, with 11 bases between. CDR3 nucleotides: TGTGCCAGCAGTGGACCTGGAGTGGAGCAGTACTTC. It codes for CASSGPGVEQYF. The full variable domain, rest sourced from reference TRBV2 and TRBJ2-7, is EPEVTQTPSHQVTQMGQEVILRCVPISNHLYFYWYRQILGQKVEFLVSFYNNEISEKSEIFDDQFSVERPDGSNFTLKIRSTKLEDSAMYFCASSGPGVEQYFGPGTRLTVT.

This clonotype turned up a few times. The chain carries TRBV24-1 and TRBJ2-1; tentative D call: TRBD2 (5 bases). Germline-derived CDR1 and CDR2 are KGHDR and SFDVKD. The V gene lost 5 bases and the J gene lost 9 bases, with 13 bases spanning the gap. This CDR3 is built from 13 residues. The CDR3 region is CATSVPDAGEQFF. The CDR3 DNA reads as TGTGCCACCAGTGTCCCCGATGCGGGTGAGCAGTTCTTC.

Worth noting for this clonotype: This may stem from a read error, because a much larger clone lies one nucleotide away. The V and J genes are TRBV11-1 and TRBJ2-1; 9 nucleotides match TRBD1. The ends lost 5 bases at V and 6 bases at J; junction bases unmatched: 5. Germline assignment: CDR1 SGHAT and CDR2 FQDESV (reference sequence). The CDR3 contains 14 residues. In DNA, the CDR3 is TGTGCCAGCAGCATTGGACAGGGGATCAATGAGCAGTTCTTC. Translating gives CASSIGQGINEQFF.

This clonotype was counted between two and nine times. This chain joins TRBV27 and TRBJ1-4; D is uncertain. Germline V lookup: CDR1 MNHEY, CDR2 SMNVEV (reference sequence). The V gene lost 5 bases and the J gene lost 6 bases, with 19 bases spanning the gap. CDR3 length: 16 residues. The CDR3 sequence: CASSLDFSPPHEKLFF. DNA of the CDR3: TGTGCCAGCAGTCTAGACTTCTCTCCACCCCATGAAAAACTGTTTTTT.

This clonotype has a count of ten or more. J is TRBJ2-4 and V is TRBV5-1; D could derive from TRBD1 or TRBD2 (5 bases each). Looked up from germline, CDR1 is SGHRS and CDR2 is YFSETQ. CDR3 length: 18 amino acids. V lost 4 bases to trimming and J lost 1 base, with 21 bases between them. CDR3 nucleotide sequence: TGCGCCAGCAGCCCACTGGTTAGGGACGAGGGGGCCAAAAACATTCAGTACTTC. It translates to CASSPLVRDEGAKNIQYF.

This clonotype was seen at least ten times. The gene calls are TRBV5-5 and TRBJ2-6; D possibly corresponds to TRBD1 (6 bases). Germline-derived CDR1 and CDR2 are SGHKS and YYEKEE (reference sequence). Trimming left V 4 bases short and J 4 bases short, with 9 bases between. The CDR3 consists of 14 residues. The CDR3 DNA reads TGTGCCAGCAGCACAGGGATAGGGGCCAACGTCCTGACTTTC. This gives the protein CASSTGIGANVLTF.

The chain uses TRBV12-3 or TRBV12-4 and TRBJ2-3; TRBD2 aligns across 13 bases. V lost 6 bases to trimming and J lost 6 bases; unmatched junction nucleotides: 6. The CDR3 totals 15 residues. The CDR3, as DNA: TGTGCCAGCAGGTCCCCGGGACTAGCGGGGGATACGCAGTATTTT. Protein sequence: CASRSPGLAGDTQYF.